This T cell receptor beta chain was observed in a study of cytomegalovirus exposure and HLA in healthy donors (dated by TCRdb to about 2017). A note on the overall study: An earlier analysis of a few hundred of the donors reported 276 Gb of sequence data and around 100 million unique TCR beta sequences obtained from around 190 million T cells. A later genetic analysis used genome-wide SNP genotypes for about 55% of the 666 donors, treating that subset as a discovery cohort. The number of typed donors differed by locus: 629-630 for A, B, C, DRB1 and DQB1; 500 to 550 for DQA1; over 600 for DPA1; and 400 to 480 for DPB1. Donor age, sex, ethnicity and CMV serostatus were collected together with the repertoire data. In the later analysis, no new phenotypic data were used to find candidate immune exposures; instead, reliance was placed on TCR beta sequences and their occurrence across donors. HLA typing included class I and class II loci at four-digit resolution. Every discovery cohort repertoire had been produced on one sequencing platform. Using immunosequencing, the study profiled T cell repertoires from 666 subjects and related those repertoires to cytomegalovirus serostatus. Because of strong linkage in the cohort, a few DR-DQ haplotypes were treated as single units for association and clustering. Among about 400 genotyped donors of the cohort, an average of approximately 200,000 unique TCR beta nucleotide sequences was sequenced per donor, of which roughly 18% were non-productive. A later analysis re-analyzed previously published TCR beta repertoires from several hundred donors and added high-resolution HLA genotyping to study TCR occurrence patterns. In an earlier analysis of 550 to 700 of the donors, high-throughput TCR beta sequencing was used to judge whether each TCR beta V gene segment behaved as functional or pseudogenic. In addition to the first cohort of hundreds of subjects, a separate validation cohort of under 150 different subjects was used. The study combined high-throughput TCR immunosequencing, statistical association of individual TCRs with disease status, and machine learning to predict cytomegalovirus infection status. About 280 gigabases of sequencing data and roughly 81 million unique TCR sequences made up an early release that covered around 640 HLA-typed donors. Among the roughly 400 genotyped donors, around 81% belonged to the genetic ancestry cluster associated with self-reported Caucasian donors. The study was designed to test whether signatures of past pathogen exposure could be identified by cataloging public T cell receptors. Results the study describes overall, beyond this receptor: Linkage disequilibrium might explain the correlated functional status among segregating V segments, but an unknown experimental factor could not be ruled out. A later analysis reported that several top co-occurrence clusters appeared linked to parvovirus B19, influenza, CMV and Epstein-Barr virus. Because counts were too low, about 17 rarely observed V segments, including chromosome 9 orphons, were excluded from the earlier analysis of some 590 of the donors. A later genetic analysis reported fewer N-insertions in productive TCRs among donors in an Asian-associated ancestry cluster than the roughly 620-donor mean. In a later analysis, most CMV-associated TCR beta chains were found to appear HLA-restricted, with HLA associations seemingly driven largely by CMV exposure. Cytomegalovirus status was reported to be diagnosed by the classifier with high specificity and sensitivity in both the original and validation cohorts. Strong co-occurrence of HLA alleles, especially DR and DQ, made assigning TCR associations to individual alleles difficult. Because HLA typing was unavailable for some donors at each locus, only the typed subset was used in association tests. A total of 150 to 200 TCR beta chains were listed by the study as associated with cytomegalovirus. In a later analysis, over 15,000 TCR beta sequences were associated with specific HLA alleles at a false discovery rate of 0.05. Presence/absence analyses assumed roughly uniform sequencing depth across donors, an assumption that may not hold. Some IMGT-functional V segments, including TRBV6-2 and TRBV6-3, could not be distinguished by the 87-base-pair reads and were therefore excluded. While some public TCRs were present in many individuals, most TCR sequences turned up only very rarely across donors. A further reported finding was that TCR beta sequences accurately predicted the HLA-A and HLA-B alleles for most subjects in the first cohort. Immune exposure information for the cohort was limited to CMV serostatus. It was suggested by the authors that the approach could potentially be generalized to other disease states and immunological phenotypes. An earlier analysis of approximately 590 of the donors showed that most TCR beta V segments appeared in productive rearrangements either about 90% or about 30% of the time, which broadly matched IMGT annotations. The cohort was sequenced for TCR beta chains only, and without alpha or paired-chain data the features that could be detected were limited. The sequencing pipeline was judged likely to have produced a cluster of highly shared sequence variants as a technical artifact. In a later analysis, TCR association rates were found to vary across HLA loci, with the most associated TCRs seen for DRB1 alleles and the fewest for HLA-C alleles. In a later analysis, HLA-associated TCR beta chains were found to be more clonally expanded and to have lower generation probabilities than equally common non-associated chains. An association between a missense DCLRE1C variant and V-gene and J-gene trimming of TCR beta chains was found in a later genetic analysis and replicated in an independent cohort. In vitro tests confirmed that a few of the cytomegalovirus-associated TCR beta chains recognize cytomegalovirus antigens.

Trimming accounts for 0 bases at V and 2 bases at J, while the number of junction bases matched to no gene is 6. Spanning cysteine to phenylalanine, the CDR3 consists of 15 amino acids. The read is trimmed to its CDR3 DNA, 45 bases read in frame from base 1. The CDR1 and CDR2 encoded by the germline V gene are SQVTM and ANQGSEA. The cohort comprised around 690 healthy bone marrow donors. Cohort members were all nominally healthy when sampled, although unrecorded immune exposures were likely present. The donor tested CMV seronegative and was one of the 352 seronegative cohort members. A peripheral blood sample was provided by each donor, and peripheral blood mononuclear cells were used for TCR beta sequencing. Genomic DNA extraction from the blood cell samples was performed with the Qiagen DNeasy Blood Extraction Kit. The library was made by the immunoSEQ multiplex PCR assay. A mixture of 60 forward primers for TCR Vbeta segments and 13 reverse primers for TCR Jbeta segments was used in the multiplex PCR. Amplification of the CDR3 region of rearranged TCR beta genes was performed with a multiplex PCR assay on genomic DNA. On the Illumina HiSeq System, the amplified TCR beta libraries were sequenced as 87-base-pair reads. The authors' pipeline ran thus. A later analysis tallied 75 million to 85 million unique TCR beta chains across the 666 repertoires, and approximately 12 million of those chains were shared by two or more donors. Raw reads were error-corrected and collapsed into unique sequences by a nearest-neighbor algorithm in which closely related sequences were merged to remove PCR and sequencing errors. V, D and J gene segments were assigned by aligning CDR3 sequences to IMGT reference sequences. For a sequence to be retained, at least a six-nucleotide match to both a V gene segment and a J gene segment was required. A rearrangement counted as productive if the CDR3 had no stop codons and remained in frame with V and J, and every other rearrangement counted as non-productive. Following IMGT convention, CDR3 was defined as the stretch from the second conserved V-encoded cysteine to the conserved J-encoded phenylalanine. The earlier analysis of about 500 of the donors excluded sequences that lacked an unambiguous match to a single V gene segment. An earlier analysis of several hundred of the donors called V segments functional above 56.7% productive rearrangements and segregating when the between-donor standard deviation exceeded 5%. A statistical classification framework was built to diagnose cytomegalovirus status from the catalog of TCR beta chain sequences. In a later analysis, V and J genes were assigned by comparing TCR nucleotide sequences against IMGT/GENE-DB human TR gene sequences. A later analysis assigned CDR3 sequences and most-parsimonious VDJ recombination scenarios with the TCRdist pipeline. In a later analysis, each TCR beta chain was defined by its CDR3 amino acid sequence together with its V-gene family, and reads lacking a unique V-gene family were excluded. A later analysis removed several hundred highly shared, low-generation-probability nucleotide sequences to deal with suspected cross-contamination and a sequencing artifact. A later analysis calculated a clonal expansion index for each public chain from normalized within-repertoire ranks of inferred template counts. A later analysis computed generation probabilities with a VDJ recombination model fitted to out-of-frame rearrangements, and checked the results against IGoR. Hypergeometric tests were used in a later analysis to score TCR-TCR, TCR-HLA and TCR-CMV co-occurrence, with a repertoire-size bias correction applied to the TCR pairs. A later analysis estimated false discovery rates by permuting HLA or CMV assignments 20 times. In a later analysis, co-occurring TCRs were grouped using DBSCAN, and TCRdist sequence similarity was added for clustering within HLA-allele-positive subsets. Co-occurrence clustering excluded repertoires with fewer than 30,000 or more than 120,000 public chains, plus five with anomalous nucleotide sharing. The source is immuneACCESS, and TCRdb retained only in-frame sequences with V and J called. Part of the clones is not carried over; for the studies checked, unresolved V genes explain less than half of this, and the remainder is unexplained. The V and J calls and clone size were taken over from that table, and D and trimming were inferred from the DNA. The record for this sample contains about 160,000 clones. The leading ten clones occupy 2% to 2.5% of the sample.

A word on this clone: This clone's antigen is unknown.

The sequencing input was PBMCs. The sequence joins TRBV29-1 to TRBJ2-7; the central 8 bases match TRBD2. This sequence was found in a man aged 25 to 45 in good health and CMV-seronegative. This receptor carries the CDR3 CSVEDSSGATYEQYF. The nucleotide sequence reads as follows: TGCAGCGTTGAAGATAGTAGCGGGGCCACCTACGAGCAGTACTTC.